The 15 T cell receptor beta chains below all came from one sample that was sequenced in a study of control samples from healthy donors and cancer patients. The data were produced by immunoSEQ multiplex PCR, yet TCRdb's version contains in-frame clones alone and is incomplete. The table records tens of thousands of clones, 90% to 95% of them present only once. What was sequenced was blood. The receptor set was obtained from a man under 40 in good health.

The chain links TRBV5-6 to TRBJ2-3; the D gene is possibly TRBD1 (6 bases). With 4 bases removed from V and 3 bases from J, the gap between germline ends came to 18 bases. The CDR3 sequence is 16 residues long. Germline-derived CDR1 and CDR2 are SGHDT and YYEEEE. This CDR3 is CASSLAGTSETDTQYF. The CDR3 DNA is TGTGCCAGCAGCCTCGCCGGGACATCGGAAACAGATACGCAGTATTTT. Based on the CDR3 plus reference TRBV5-6 and TRBJ2-3, the full variable domain is DAGVTQSPTHLIKTRGQQVTLRCSPKSGHDTVSWYQQALGQGPQFIFQYYEEEERQRGNFPDRFSGHQFPNYSSELNVNALLLGDSALYLCASSLAGTSETDTQYFGPGTRLTVL.

The DNA for the CDR3 is TGTGCCAGTAGTATCCCAGGACAGGCCTACGAGCAGTACTTC. Amino acid sequence: CASSIPGQAYEQYF. The chain combines TRBV19 with TRBJ2-7; 7 positions agree with TRBD1. CDR1 and CDR2 (germline): LNHDA, SQIVND (reference sequence). CDR3 size: 14 residues. V shed 3 bases and J 2 bases; nucleotides not matched to a gene: 4. Combining the CDR3 with reference TRBV19 and TRBJ2-7 gives the whole variable domain DGGITQSPKYLFRKEGQNVTLSCEQNLNHDAMYWYRQDPGQGLRLIYYSQIVNDFQKGDIAEGYSVSREKKESFPLTVTSAQKNPTAFYLCASSIPGQAYEQYFGPGTRLTVT.

The chain is built from TRBV28 and TRBJ2-7, with 7 bases identical to TRBD2. The J segment lost 0 bases and the V segment lost 2 bases, leaving 1 base of the junction unmatched. Germline lookup yields CDR1 MDHEN and CDR2 SYDVKM. This CDR3 contains 14 residues. The CDR3 DNA sequence: TGTGCCAGCAGTTTACCGGGGGGCTCCTACGAGCAGTACTTC. Its protein product is CASSLPGGSYEQYF.

This clone was detected only once. The J gene is TRBJ1-5, the V gene TRBV7-3; possibly TRBD1 for D (6 bases). This CDR3 region has 14 residues. The germline V gene has CDR1 SGHTA and CDR2 FQGTGA. Trimming took off 5 bases at V and 3 bases at J, with 11 bases between the two ends. The CDR3 loop is CASSEDSSNQPQHF. The CDR3 DNA sequence: TGTGCCAGCAGCGAGGACAGCTCCAATCAGCCCCAGCATTTT.

This chain uses TRBV5-4 with TRBJ1-1; D unclear. The ends were cut back, 7 bases at V and 4 bases at J, with 14 bases in the middle. The CDR3 covers 13 residues. CDR1 is SGHNT and CDR2 is YYREEE in the germline V gene (reference sequence). CDR3 DNA: TGTGCCAGCGGGTCGAGGGAAGCCACTGAAGCTTTCTTT. It is translated as CASGSREATEAFF.

The rearrangement links TRBV28 to TRBJ1-2; D remains ambiguous. The V end was cut by 3 bases, the J end by 4 bases, with 6 bases between. The CDR3 length is 12 residues. Germline V gives CDR1 MDHEN, CDR2 SYDVKM. The CDR3 region is CASSFFRYGYTF. The CDR3 nucleotides read TGTGCCAGCAGTTTTTTTCGCTATGGCTACACCTTC.

This clone was counted between two and nine times. As DNA, the CDR3 is TGTGCCAGCAGCCAGGCAGGGAACTATGGCTACACCTTC. Translation: CASSQAGNYGYTF. The J gene is TRBJ1-2, the V gene TRBV4-2, with D possibly being TRBD1 (5 bases). Germline loops: CDR1 LGHNA, CDR2 YNFKEQ. The CDR3 is made up of 13 amino acids. Trimming pared 3 bases from V and 2 bases from J, leaving 7 bases between.

This clone was counted once. The V call is TRBV30, the J call TRBJ1-5, with D possibly matching TRBD1 (5 bases). Germline V lookup: CDR1 GTSNPN, CDR2 SVGIG (reference sequence). V shed 1 base and J shed 4 bases, with 5 bases lying between them. This CDR3 region has 12 residues. Here the CDR3 reads CAWSAGNQPQHF. The CDR3 nucleotides read TGTGCCTGGAGTGCAGGGAATCAGCCCCAGCATTTT.

The chain is built from TRBV9 and TRBJ1-6, with TRBD1 as a possible D gene (6 bases). Trimming removed 4 bases from V and 6 bases from J, with 14 bases in between. The CDR3 is made up of 15 amino acids. Germline V CDR1 and CDR2: SGDLS, YYNGEE. CDR3: CASSTSGGTNSPLHF. CDR3 nucleotide sequence: TGTGCCAGCAGCACCTCGGGGGGCACTAATTCACCCCTCCACTTT.

This clone was seen only once. The chain recombines TRBV7-3 with TRBJ2-3, with TRBD2 identical over 7 bases. The trim removed 2 bases at V and 4 bases at J, leaving 6 bases unmatched. The CDR3 spans 15 residues. Germline V lookup: CDR1 SGHTA, CDR2 FQGTGA. The DNA for the CDR3 is TGTGCCAGCAGCTTAGGGGAGGGGCTCCCAGATACGCAGTATTTT. Amino acids: CASSLGEGLPDTQYF.

The rearrangement links TRBV2 to TRBJ1-2; D is uncertain. Trimming left V 2 bases short and J 0 bases short, with 7 bases between. This CDR3 has 14 residues. In germline, CDR1 is SNHLY, CDR2 FYNNEI. The CDR3 loop reads CASSERSANYGYTF. CDR3 in DNA: TGTGCCAGCAGTGAACGGAGCGCTAACTATGGCTACACCTTC.

The DNA for the CDR3 is TGTGCCAGCACAAGCAGGGAACCTCAGCCCCAGCATTTT. Translation gives CASTSREPQPQHF. The gene calls are TRBV6-5 and TRBJ1-5; D might be TRBD1 (5 bases). Trimming stripped 7 bases from V and 6 bases from J, with 13 bases between. The CDR3 length is 13 residues. Germline V gene sequence: CDR1 MNHEY, CDR2 SVGAGI.

V is TRBV5-5 and J is TRBJ2-5; 8 nucleotides match TRBD1. The trim removed 4 bases at V and 4 bases at J, leaving 9 bases unmatched. The CDR3 sequence is 15 residues long. CDR1 and CDR2 from the germline V gene are SGHKS and YYEKEE (reference sequence). CDR3 DNA: TGTGCCAGCAGCACCGGACAGGGTTCATCAGAGACCCAGTACTTC. Translation gives CASSTGQGSSETQYF.

The chain uses TRBV7-2 and TRBJ1-5; a weak D match, TRBD1 (6 bases). CDR1 and CDR2 (germline): SGHTA, FQGNSA. Trimming cost V 1 base and J 2 bases, with 6 bases left between them. This CDR3 region has 14 residues. The CDR3 here is CASSLGTGNQPQHF. The CDR3 DNA follows: TGTGCCAGCAGCTTAGGGACAGGCAATCAGCCCCAGCATTTT. Complete variable domain (other parts from reference TRBV7-2 and TRBJ1-5): GAGVSQSPSNKVTEKGKDVELRCDPISGHTALYWYRQSLGQGLEFLIYFQGNSAPDKSGLPSDRFSAERTGGSVSTLTIQRTQQEDSAVYLCASSLGTGNQPQHFGDGTRLSIL.

The genes are TRBV11-2 and TRBJ1-2; a weak D match, TRBD1 (6 bases). The CDR3 is made up of 14 amino acids. V lost 3 bases and J 6 bases, leaving 14 bases between the germline ends. CDR1 and CDR2 from the germline V gene are SGHAT and FQNNGV. The CDR3 protein is CASSFAGESDGYTF. Written as DNA, the CDR3 is TGTGCCAGCAGCTTCGCAGGGGAATCGGATGGCTACACCTTC.